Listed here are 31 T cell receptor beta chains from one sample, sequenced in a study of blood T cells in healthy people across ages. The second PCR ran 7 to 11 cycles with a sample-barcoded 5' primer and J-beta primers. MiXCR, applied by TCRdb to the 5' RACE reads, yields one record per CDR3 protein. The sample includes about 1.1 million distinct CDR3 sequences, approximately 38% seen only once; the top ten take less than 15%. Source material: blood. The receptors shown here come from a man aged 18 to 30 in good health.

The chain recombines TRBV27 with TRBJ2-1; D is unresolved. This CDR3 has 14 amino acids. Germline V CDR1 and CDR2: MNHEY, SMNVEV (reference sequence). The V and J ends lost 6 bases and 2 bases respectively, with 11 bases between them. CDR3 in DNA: TGTGCCAGCAGCAGATGGGCAGCCTACAATGAGCAGTTCTTC. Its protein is CASSRWAAYNEQFF.

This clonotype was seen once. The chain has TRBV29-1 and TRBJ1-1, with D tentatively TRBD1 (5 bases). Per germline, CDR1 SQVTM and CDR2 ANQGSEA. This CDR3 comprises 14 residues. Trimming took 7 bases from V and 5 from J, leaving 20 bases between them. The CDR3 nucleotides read TGCAGCGCCTCTGGGGGTTTAAGGTGGACTGAAGCTTTCTTT. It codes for CSASGGLRWTEAFF.

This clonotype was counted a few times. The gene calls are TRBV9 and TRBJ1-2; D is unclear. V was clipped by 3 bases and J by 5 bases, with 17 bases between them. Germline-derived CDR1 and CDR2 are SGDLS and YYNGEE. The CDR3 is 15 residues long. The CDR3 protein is CASSDGDRGTYGYTF. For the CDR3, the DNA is TGTGCCAGCAGCGACGGTGATCGGGGAACTTATGGCTACACCTTC.

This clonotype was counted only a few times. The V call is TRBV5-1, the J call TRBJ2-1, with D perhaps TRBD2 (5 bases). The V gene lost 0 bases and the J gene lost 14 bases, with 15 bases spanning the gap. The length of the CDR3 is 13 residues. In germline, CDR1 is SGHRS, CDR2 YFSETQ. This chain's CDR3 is CASSLVGDDGEFF. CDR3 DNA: TGCGCCAGCAGCTTGGTGGGCGACGACGGGGAGTTCTTC.

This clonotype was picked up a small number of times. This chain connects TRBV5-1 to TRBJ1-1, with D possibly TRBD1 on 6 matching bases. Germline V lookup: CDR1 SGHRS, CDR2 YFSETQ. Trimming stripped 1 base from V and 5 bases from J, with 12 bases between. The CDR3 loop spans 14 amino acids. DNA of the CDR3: TGCGCCAGCAGCTTGTTCCCAGGGGATACTGAAGCTTTCTTT. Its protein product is CASSLFPGDTEAFF.

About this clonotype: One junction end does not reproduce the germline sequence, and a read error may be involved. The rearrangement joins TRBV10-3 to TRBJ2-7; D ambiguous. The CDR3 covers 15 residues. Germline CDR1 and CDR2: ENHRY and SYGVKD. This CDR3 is CAVSESPRKSYEQYF. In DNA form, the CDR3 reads TGTGCCGTCAGTGAGTCCCCCAGAAAGTCCTACGAGCAGTACTTC.

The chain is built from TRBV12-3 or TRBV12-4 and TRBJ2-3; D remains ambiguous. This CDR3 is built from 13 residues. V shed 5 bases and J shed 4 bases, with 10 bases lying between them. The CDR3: CASSGRNSDTQYF. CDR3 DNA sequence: TGTGCCAGCAGTGGTCGGAACTCAGATACGCAGTATTTT.

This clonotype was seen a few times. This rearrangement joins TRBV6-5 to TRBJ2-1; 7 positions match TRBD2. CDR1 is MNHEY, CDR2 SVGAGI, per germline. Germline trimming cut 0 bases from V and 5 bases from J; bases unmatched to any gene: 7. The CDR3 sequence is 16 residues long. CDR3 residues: CASSYSSGTPNNEQFF. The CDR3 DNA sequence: TGTGCCAGCAGTTACTCGAGCGGGACTCCCAACAATGAGCAGTTCTTC.

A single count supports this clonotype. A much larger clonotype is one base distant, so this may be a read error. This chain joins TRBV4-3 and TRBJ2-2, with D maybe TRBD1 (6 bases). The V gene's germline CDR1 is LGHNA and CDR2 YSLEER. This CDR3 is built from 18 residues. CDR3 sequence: CASSQAPPGHTNAGELFF. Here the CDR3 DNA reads TGCGCCAGCAGCCAAGCTCCTCCGGGACACACGAACGCCGGGGAGCTGTTTTTT.

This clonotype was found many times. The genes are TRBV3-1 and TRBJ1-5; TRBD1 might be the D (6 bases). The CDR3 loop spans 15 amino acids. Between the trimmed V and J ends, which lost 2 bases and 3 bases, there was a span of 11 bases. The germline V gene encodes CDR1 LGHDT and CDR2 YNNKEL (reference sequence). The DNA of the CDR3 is TGTGCCAGCAGCCAAAGGGCAGGGGACAATCAGCCCCAGCATTTT. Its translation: CASSQRAGDNQPQHF.

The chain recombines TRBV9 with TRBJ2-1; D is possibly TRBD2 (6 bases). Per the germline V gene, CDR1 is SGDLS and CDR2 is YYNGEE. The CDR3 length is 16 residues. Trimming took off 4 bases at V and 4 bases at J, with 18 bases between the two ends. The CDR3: CASSTTAGLRYNEQFF. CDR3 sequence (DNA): TGTGCCAGCAGCACAACCGCGGGACTGCGATACAATGAGCAGTTCTTC.

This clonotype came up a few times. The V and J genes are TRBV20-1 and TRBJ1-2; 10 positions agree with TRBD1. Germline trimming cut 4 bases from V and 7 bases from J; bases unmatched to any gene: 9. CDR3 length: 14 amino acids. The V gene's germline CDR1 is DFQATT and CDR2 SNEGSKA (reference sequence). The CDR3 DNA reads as TGCAGTGCTACGTCGACAGGGGGCCTAAGTGGCTACACCTTC. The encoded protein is CSATSTGGLSGYTF.

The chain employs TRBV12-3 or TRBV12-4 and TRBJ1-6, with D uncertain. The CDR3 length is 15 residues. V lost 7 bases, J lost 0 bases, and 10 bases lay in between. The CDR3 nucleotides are TGTGCCAGCACCTCAGATAGCTCCTATAATTCACCCCTCCACTTT. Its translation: CASTSDSSYNSPLHF.

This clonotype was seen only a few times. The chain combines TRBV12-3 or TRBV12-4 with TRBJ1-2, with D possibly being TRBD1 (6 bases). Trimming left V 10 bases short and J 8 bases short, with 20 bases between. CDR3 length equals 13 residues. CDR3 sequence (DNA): TGTGCCACGGACGGGGGGGGCCCTGGCGGCTACACCTTC. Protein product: CATDGGGPGGYTF.

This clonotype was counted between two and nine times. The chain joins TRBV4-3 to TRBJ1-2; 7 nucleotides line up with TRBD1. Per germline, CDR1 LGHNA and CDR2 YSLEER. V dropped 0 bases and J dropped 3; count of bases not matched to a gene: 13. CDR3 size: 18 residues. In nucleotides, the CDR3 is TGCGCCAGCAGCCAAGAGGGGGGACGAGGACAGGAAGACTATGGCTACACCTTC. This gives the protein CASSQEGGRGQEDYGYTF.

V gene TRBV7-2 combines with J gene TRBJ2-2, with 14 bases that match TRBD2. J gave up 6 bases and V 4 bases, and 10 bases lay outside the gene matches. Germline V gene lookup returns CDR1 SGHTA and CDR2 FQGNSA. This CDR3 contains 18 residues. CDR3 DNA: TGTGCCAGCAGCTCAAGACTAGCGGGGGGGGATCTCGCCGGGGAGCTGTTTTTT. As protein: CASSSRLAGGDLAGELFF.

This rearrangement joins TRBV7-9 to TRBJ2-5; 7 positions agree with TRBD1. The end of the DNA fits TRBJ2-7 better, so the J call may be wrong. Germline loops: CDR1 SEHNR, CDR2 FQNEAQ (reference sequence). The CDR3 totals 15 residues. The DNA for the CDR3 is TGTGCCAGCAGCTTCTCCGGGGACAGCAGCTACGAGCAGTACTTC. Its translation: CASSFSGDSSYEQYF.

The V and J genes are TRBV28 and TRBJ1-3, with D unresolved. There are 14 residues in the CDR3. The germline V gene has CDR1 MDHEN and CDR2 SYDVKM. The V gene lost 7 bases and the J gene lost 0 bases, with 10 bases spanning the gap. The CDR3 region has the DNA TGTGCCAGCAAATCCCCCTACTCTGGAAACACCATATATTTT. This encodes CASKSPYSGNTIYF. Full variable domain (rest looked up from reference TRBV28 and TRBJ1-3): DVKVTQSSRYLVKRTGEKVFLECVQDMDHENMFWYRQDPGLGLRLIYFSYDVKMKEKGDIPEGYSVSREKKERFSLILESASTNQTSMYLCASKSPYSGNTIYFGEGSWLTVV.

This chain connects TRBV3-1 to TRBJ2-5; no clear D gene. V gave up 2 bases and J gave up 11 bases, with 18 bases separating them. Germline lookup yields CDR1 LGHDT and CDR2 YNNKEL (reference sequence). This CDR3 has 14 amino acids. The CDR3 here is CASSQSGRYNEQYF. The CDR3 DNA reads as TGTGCCAGCAGCCAATCGGGCCGATACAATGAGCAGTACTTC.

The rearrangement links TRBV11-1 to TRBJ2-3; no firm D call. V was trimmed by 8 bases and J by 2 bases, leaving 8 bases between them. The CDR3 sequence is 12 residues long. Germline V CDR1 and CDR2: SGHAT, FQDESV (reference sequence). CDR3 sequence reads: CASGSVTDTQYF. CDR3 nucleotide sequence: TGTGCCAGCGGCAGCGTCACAGATACGCAGTATTTT.

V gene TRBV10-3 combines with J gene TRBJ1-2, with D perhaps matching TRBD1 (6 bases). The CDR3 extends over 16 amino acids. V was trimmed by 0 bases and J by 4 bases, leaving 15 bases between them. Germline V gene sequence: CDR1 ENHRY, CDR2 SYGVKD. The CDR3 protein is CAISESAGQQTYGYTF. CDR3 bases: TGTGCCATCAGTGAGTCGGCAGGACAGCAGACCTATGGCTACACCTTC.

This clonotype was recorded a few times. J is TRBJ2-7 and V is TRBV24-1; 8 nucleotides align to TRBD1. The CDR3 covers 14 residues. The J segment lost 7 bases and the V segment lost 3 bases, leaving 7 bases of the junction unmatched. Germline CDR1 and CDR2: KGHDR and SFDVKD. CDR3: CATSDTGQGNEQYF. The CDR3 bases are TGTGCCACCAGTGATACCGGACAGGGCAATGAGCAGTACTTC.

CDR3 nucleotides: TGTGCCAGCAGTTACGTCAGGAGCACGCTGAACACTGAAGCTTTCTTT. Its translation: CASSYVRSTLNTEAFF. V and J are TRBV6-2 or TRBV6-3 and TRBJ1-1; D gene uncertain. CDR1 is MNHEY and CDR2 is SVGEGT in the germline V gene. The V end was cut by 2 bases, the J end by 0 bases, with 13 bases between. The CDR3 is 16 residues long.

The CDR3 sequence: CASSEGRSNTGELFF. CDR3 DNA sequence: TGTGCCAGCAGCGAGGGACGGTCGAACACCGGGGAGCTGTTTTTT. J is TRBJ2-2 and V is TRBV9; D may match TRBD1 or TRBD2 (5 bases each). Trimming left V 3 bases short and J 0 bases short, with 9 bases between. Germline CDR1 is SGDLS and CDR2 is YYNGEE. There are 15 residues in the CDR3.

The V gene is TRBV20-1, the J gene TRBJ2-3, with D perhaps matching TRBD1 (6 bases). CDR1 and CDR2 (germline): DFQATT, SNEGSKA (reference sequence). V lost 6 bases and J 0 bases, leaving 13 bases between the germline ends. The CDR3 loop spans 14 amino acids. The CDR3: CSAAPGASTDTQYF. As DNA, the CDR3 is TGCAGTGCCGCTCCAGGGGCGAGCACAGATACGCAGTATTTT.

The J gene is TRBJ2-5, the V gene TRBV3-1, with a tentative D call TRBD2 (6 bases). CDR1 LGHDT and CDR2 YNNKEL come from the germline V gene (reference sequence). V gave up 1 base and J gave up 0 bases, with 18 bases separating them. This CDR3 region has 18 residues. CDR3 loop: CASSQGPTTGGYQETQYF. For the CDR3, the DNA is TGTGCCAGCAGCCAAGGACCTACTACCGGGGGTTACCAAGAGACCCAGTACTTC.

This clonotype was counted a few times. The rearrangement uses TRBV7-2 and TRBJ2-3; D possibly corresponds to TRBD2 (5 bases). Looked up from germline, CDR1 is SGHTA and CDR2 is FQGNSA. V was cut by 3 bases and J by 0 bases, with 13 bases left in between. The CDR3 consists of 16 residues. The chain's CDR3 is CASSFPTRLSTDTQYF. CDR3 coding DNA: TGTGCCAGCAGCTTCCCTACTAGGCTAAGCACAGATACGCAGTATTTT.

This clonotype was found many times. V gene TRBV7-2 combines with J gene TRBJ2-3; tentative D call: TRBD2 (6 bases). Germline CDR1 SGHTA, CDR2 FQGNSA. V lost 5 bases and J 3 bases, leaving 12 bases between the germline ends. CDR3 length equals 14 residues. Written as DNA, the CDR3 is TGTGCCAGCAGCCTCAACGGGGGTACAGATACGCAGTATTTT. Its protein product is CASSLNGGTDTQYF.

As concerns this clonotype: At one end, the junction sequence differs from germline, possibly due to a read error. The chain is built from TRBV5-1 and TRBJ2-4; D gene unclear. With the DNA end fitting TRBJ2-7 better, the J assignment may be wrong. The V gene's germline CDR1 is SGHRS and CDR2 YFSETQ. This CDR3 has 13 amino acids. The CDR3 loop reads CASSDSDSDEQYF. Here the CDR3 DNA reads TGCGCCAGCAGCGACTCAGACTCCGACGAGCAGTACTTC.

The DNA for the CDR3 is TGCAGTGCCAATAATGAAAAACTGTTTTTT. Protein: CSANNEKLFF. V gene TRBV20-1 combines with J gene TRBJ1-4, with unresolved D. The CDR3 is made up of 10 amino acids. V lost 6 bases to trimming and J lost 4 bases, with 3 bases between them. Germline V gene lookup returns CDR1 DFQATT and CDR2 SNEGSKA (reference sequence).

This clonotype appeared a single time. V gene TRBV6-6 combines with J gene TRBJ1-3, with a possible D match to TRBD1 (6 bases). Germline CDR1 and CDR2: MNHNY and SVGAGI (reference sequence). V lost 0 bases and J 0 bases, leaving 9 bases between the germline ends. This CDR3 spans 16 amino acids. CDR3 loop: CASSYSLGASGNTIYF. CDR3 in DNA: TGTGCCAGCAGTTACTCTCTGGGGGCCTCTGGAAACACCATATATTTT.